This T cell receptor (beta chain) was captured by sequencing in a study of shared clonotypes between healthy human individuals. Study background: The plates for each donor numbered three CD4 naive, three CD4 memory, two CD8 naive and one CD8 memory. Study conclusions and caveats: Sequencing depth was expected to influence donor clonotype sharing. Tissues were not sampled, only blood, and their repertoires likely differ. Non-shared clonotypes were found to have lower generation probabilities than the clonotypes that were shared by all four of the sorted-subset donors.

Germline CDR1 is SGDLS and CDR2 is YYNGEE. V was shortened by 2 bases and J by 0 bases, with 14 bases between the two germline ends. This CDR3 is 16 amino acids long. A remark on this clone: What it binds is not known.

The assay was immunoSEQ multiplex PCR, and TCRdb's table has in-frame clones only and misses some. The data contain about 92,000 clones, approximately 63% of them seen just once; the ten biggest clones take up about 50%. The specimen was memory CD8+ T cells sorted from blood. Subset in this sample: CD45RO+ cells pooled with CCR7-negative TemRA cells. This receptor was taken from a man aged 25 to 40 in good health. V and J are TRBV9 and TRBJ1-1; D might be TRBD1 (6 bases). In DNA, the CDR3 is TGTGCCAGCAGCGTGGTCTTGGGGGGCATGAACACTGAAGCTTTCTTT. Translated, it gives CASSVVLGGMNTEAFF. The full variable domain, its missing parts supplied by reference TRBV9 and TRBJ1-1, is DSGVTQTPKHLITATGQRVTLRCSPRSGDLSVYWYQQSLDQGLQFLIQYYNGEERAKGNILERFSAQQFPDLHSELNLSSLELGDSALYFCASSVVLGGMNTEAFFGQGTRLTVV.